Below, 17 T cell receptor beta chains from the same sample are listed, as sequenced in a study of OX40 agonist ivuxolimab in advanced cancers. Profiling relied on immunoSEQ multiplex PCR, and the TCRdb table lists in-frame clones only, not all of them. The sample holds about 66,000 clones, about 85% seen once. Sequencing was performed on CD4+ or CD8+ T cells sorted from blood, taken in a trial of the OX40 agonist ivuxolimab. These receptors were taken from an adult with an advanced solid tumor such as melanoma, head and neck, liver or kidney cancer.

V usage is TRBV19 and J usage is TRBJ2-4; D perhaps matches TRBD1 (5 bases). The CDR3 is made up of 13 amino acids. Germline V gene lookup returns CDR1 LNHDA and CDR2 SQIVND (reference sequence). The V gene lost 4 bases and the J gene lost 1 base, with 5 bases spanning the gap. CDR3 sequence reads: CASSTGAKNIQYF. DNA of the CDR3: TGTGCCAGTAGTACAGGGGCCAAAAACATTCAGTACTTC. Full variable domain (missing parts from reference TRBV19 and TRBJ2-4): DGGITQSPKYLFRKEGQNVTLSCEQNLNHDAMYWYRQDPGQGLRLIYYSQIVNDFQKGDIAEGYSVSREKKESFPLTVTSAQKNPTAFYLCASSTGAKNIQYFGAGTRLSVL.

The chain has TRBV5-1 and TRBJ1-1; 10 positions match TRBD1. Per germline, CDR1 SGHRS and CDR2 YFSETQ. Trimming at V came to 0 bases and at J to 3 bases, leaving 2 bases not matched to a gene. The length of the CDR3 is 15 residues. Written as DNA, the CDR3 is TGCGCCAGCAGCTTGGGGGACAGGGGCTACACTGAAGCTTTCTTT. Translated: CASSLGDRGYTEAFF.

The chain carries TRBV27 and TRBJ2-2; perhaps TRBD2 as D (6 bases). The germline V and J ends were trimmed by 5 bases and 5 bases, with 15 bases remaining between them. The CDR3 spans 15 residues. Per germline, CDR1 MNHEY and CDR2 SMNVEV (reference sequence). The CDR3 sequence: CASSPHLGGTGELFF. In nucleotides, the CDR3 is TGTGCCAGCAGTCCCCATTTGGGGGGTACCGGGGAGCTGTTTTTT.

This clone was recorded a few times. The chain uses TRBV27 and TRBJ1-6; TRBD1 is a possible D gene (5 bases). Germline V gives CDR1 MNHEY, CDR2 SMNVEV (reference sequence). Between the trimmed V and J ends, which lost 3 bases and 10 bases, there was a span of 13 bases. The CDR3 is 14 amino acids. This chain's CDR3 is CASSLNGASSPLHF. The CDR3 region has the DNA TGTGCCAGCAGTTTGAACGGGGCCAGCTCACCCCTCCACTTT.

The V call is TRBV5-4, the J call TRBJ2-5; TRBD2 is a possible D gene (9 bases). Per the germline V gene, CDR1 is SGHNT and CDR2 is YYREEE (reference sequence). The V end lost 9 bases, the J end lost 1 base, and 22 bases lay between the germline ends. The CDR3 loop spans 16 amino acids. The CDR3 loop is CAMSRGLAGSQETQYF. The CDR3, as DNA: TGTGCCATGTCCAGGGGGCTAGCGGGGAGCCAAGAGACCCAGTACTTC.

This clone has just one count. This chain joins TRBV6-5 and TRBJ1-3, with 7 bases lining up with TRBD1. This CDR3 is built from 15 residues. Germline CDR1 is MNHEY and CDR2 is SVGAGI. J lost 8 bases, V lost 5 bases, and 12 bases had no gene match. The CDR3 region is CASSAQGFPGDTIYF. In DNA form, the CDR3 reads TGTGCCAGCAGTGCACAGGGGTTCCCAGGCGACACCATATATTTT.

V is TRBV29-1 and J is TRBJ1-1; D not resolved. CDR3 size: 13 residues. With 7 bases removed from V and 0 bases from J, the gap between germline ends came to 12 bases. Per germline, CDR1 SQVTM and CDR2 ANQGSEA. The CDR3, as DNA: TGCAGCGCCGGAATACGTATGAACACTGAAGCTTTCTTT. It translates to CSAGIRMNTEAFF.

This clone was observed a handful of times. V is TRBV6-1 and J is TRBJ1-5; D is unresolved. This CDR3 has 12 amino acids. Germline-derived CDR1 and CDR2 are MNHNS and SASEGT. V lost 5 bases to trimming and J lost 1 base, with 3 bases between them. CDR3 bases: TGTGCCAGCAGTACAAGCAATCAGCCCCAGCATTTT. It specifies CASSTSNQPQHF.

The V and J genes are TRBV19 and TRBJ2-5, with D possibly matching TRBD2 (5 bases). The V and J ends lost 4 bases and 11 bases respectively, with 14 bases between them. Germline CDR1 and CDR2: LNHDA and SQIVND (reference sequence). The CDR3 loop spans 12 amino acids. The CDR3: CASSTGPGGQYF. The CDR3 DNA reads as TGTGCCAGTAGTACCGGCCCCGGAGGTCAGTACTTC.

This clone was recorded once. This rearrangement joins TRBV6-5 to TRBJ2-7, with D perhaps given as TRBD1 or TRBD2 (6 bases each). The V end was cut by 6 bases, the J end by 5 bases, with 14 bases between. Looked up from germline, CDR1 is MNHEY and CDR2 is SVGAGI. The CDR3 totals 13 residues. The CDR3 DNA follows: TGTGCCAGCAGATCCCCCGGGGGCGACGAGCAGTACTTC. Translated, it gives CASRSPGGDEQYF.

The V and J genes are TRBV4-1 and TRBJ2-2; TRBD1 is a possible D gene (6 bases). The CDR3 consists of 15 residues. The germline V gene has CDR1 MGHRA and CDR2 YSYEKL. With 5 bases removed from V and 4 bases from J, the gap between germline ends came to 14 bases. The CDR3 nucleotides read TGCGCCAGCAGCGGGACGGACAGCTTCACCGGGGAGCTGTTTTTT. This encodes CASSGTDSFTGELFF.

The CDR3 is CASSPGNTIYF. The CDR3 DNA follows: TGCGCCAGCAGTCCCGGAAACACCATATATTTT. The chain combines TRBV5-1 with TRBJ1-3, with D hard to call. The V gene's germline CDR1 is SGHRS and CDR2 YFSETQ. CDR3 size: 11 residues. V lost 5 bases and J 4 bases, leaving 4 bases between the germline ends.

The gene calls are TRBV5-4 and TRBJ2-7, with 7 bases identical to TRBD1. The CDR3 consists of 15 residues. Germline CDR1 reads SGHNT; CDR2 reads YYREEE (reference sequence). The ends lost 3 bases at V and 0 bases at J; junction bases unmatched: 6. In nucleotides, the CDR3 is TGTGCCAGCAGCTCACCGGGACAGATCTCCTACGAGCAGTACTTC. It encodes CASSSPGQISYEQYF.

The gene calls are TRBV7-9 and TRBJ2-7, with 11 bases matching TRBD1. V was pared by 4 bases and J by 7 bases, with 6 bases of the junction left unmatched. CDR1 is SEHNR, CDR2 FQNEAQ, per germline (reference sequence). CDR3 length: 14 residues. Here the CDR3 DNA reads TGTGCCAGCAGCTCTACGGGACAGGGGGGGGAGCAGTACTTC. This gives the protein CASSSTGQGGEQYF.

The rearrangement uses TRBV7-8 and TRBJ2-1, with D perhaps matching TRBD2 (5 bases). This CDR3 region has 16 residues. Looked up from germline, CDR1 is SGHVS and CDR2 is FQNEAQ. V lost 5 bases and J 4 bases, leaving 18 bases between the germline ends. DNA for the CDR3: TGTGCCAGCAGCCCCCTTAAAGGGAGAGCTTACAATGAGCAGTTCTTC. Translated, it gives CASSPLKGRAYNEQFF.

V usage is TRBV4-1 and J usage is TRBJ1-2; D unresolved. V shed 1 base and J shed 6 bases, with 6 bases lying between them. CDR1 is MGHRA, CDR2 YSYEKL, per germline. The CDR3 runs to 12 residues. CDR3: CASSQGPDGYTF. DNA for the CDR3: TGCGCCAGCAGCCAAGGGCCGGATGGCTACACCTTC.

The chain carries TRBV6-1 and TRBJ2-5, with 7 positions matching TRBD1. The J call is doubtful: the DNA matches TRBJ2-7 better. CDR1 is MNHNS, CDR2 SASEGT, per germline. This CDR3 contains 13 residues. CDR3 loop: CASTEGAWGEQYF. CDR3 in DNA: TGTGCCAGCACCGAGGGGGCATGGGGCGAGCAGTACTTC.